This T cell receptor beta chain comes out of a study of T cell responses to AZD1222 COVID-19 vaccine. General study results and limits: Regions left unmutated in variants are reportedly the target of nearly half of spike-specific TCRs.

CDR1 is SGHRS, CDR2 YFSETQ, per germline. The CDR3 is 16 residues long. The J segment lost 9 bases and the V segment lost 0 bases, leaving 8 bases of the junction unmatched. The repertoire was sequenced with immunoSEQ multiplex PCR; TCRdb's copy has only in-frame clones and lacks some. The table lists about 120,000 clones, 85% to 95% of them singletons, with approximately 3% in the top ten. On this clone itself: Antigen specificity is unknown.

The sequence derives from an adult in good health. The sequences come from peripheral blood, collected on day 0 of AZD1222 vaccination. The V and J genes are TRBV5-1 and TRBJ1-6, with 8 bases aligning to TRBD1. The CDR3: CASSLAQGAIVSPLHF. CDR3 DNA: TGCGCCAGCAGCTTGGCGCAGGGGGCTATTGTTTCACCCCTCCACTTT. The entire variable domain, with the rest obtained from reference TRBV5-1 and TRBJ1-6, is as follows: KAGVTQTPRYLIKTRGQQVTLSCSPISGHRSVSWYQQTPGQGLQFLFEYFSETQRNKGNFPGRFSGRQFSNSRSEMNVSTLELGDSALYLCASSLAQGAIVSPLHFGNGTRLTVT.